One and the same sample provided the 25 T cell receptor beta chains below, sequenced in a study of post-analysis software for immune sequencing data. These receptors have no known antigen. General study results and limits: Relative to controls, patients had several TRBV segments at higher frequency, with TRBV5-6, TRBV5-1 and TRBV20-1 among these.

Carried by the TCR beta cDNA libraries were unique molecular identifiers. TCRdb called the PCR reads again in MiXCR, with one record for every CDR3 protein. The top ten hold roughly 10% of the sample, which has hundreds of thousands of distinct CDR3 sequences, 55% to 60% seen once. The specimen was blood. The receptors shown here come from a girl aged 2 to 10 with multiple sclerosis.

The J gene is TRBJ1-2, the V gene TRBV12-3 or TRBV12-4; 8 positions agree with TRBD1. The ends lost 6 bases at V and 7 bases at J; junction bases unmatched: 13. This CDR3 is built from 15 residues. The CDR3 region is CASSLGPGGYGGYTF. The CDR3 nucleotides read TGTGCCAGCAGCCTGGGTCCAGGGGGCTACGGTGGCTACACCTTC.

The chain uses TRBV20-1 and TRBJ2-4, with D unresolved. CDR3 length equals 12 residues. The germline V and J ends were trimmed by 4 bases and 5 bases, with 9 bases remaining between them. CDR1 and CDR2 (germline): DFQATT, SNEGSKA (reference sequence). CDR3 sequence: CSAKGSENIQYF. The CDR3 DNA sequence: TGCAGTGCTAAGGGCAGCGAAAACATTCAGTACTTC.

CDR3 in amino acids: CSVEGVPEAFF. The CDR3, as DNA: TGCAGCGTTGAGGGGGTTCCGGAAGCTTTCTTT. The chain uses TRBV29-1 and TRBJ1-1, with D perhaps matching TRBD1 (5 bases). The CDR3 is 11 amino acids. V was trimmed by 3 bases and J by 8 bases, leaving 10 bases between them. CDR1 SQVTM and CDR2 ANQGSEA come from the germline V gene.

The chain employs TRBV11-2 and TRBJ1-4; D is unclear. This CDR3 spans 16 amino acids. CDR1 SGHAT and CDR2 FQNNGV come from the germline V gene. Deletions cut 1 base from V and 0 bases from J, with 9 bases between. The CDR3 loop is CASSLGLTATNEKLFF. The CDR3 DNA reads TGTGCCAGCAGCTTAGGCTTGACGGCAACTAATGAAAAACTGTTTTTT.

This clonotype has only one observation. The chain recombines TRBV3-1 with TRBJ1-2, with D possibly being TRBD1 (6 bases). Trimming pared 0 bases from V and 8 bases from J, leaving 19 bases between. The CDR3 has 16 residues. Looked up from germline, CDR1 is LGHDT and CDR2 is YNNKEL (reference sequence). For the CDR3, the DNA is TGTGCCAGCAGCCAAGAGGGCTCTACAGGGTCGTTAGGCTACACCTTC. Protein: CASSQEGSTGSLGYTF.

This chain uses TRBV4-3 with TRBJ2-1; D remains unclear. This CDR3 comprises 13 residues. Germline V CDR1 and CDR2: LGHNA, YSLEER. The ends were cut back, 4 bases at V and 9 bases at J, with 13 bases in the middle. The CDR3 sequence is CASSPGGGIEQFF. DNA of the CDR3: TGCGCCAGCAGCCCCGGCGGTGGGATTGAGCAGTTCTTC.

As DNA, the CDR3 is TGCAGTGCTAGGGGTAACGCGCCTGAGCAGTTCTTC. It encodes CSARGNAPEQFF. The genes are TRBV20-1 and TRBJ2-1; the D is unclear. In germline, CDR1 is DFQATT, CDR2 SNEGSKA (reference sequence). Trimming cost V 3 bases and J 9 bases, with 12 bases left between them. The CDR3 contains 12 residues.

This sequence joins TRBV24-1 and TRBJ2-3; TRBD1 agrees at 11 bases. The length of the CDR3 is 16 residues. Germline lookup yields CDR1 KGHDR and CDR2 SFDVKD. After removal of 4 bases from V and 4 bases from J, the junction contained 6 bases not matched to a gene. The chain's CDR3 is CATSEAPGQGADTQYF. The CDR3 bases are TGTGCCACCAGTGAGGCCCCGGGACAGGGGGCAGATACGCAGTATTTT.

The chain couples TRBV20-1 to TRBJ2-7; D ambiguous. This CDR3 is 13 amino acids long. The V gene's germline CDR1 is DFQATT and CDR2 SNEGSKA (reference sequence). The V and J ends lost 3 bases and 6 bases respectively, with 15 bases between them. DNA of the CDR3: TGCAGTGCTAGTAGGGCCAGAACTACCGAGCAGTACTTC. Amino acid sequence: CSASRARTTEQYF.

V usage is TRBV20-1 and J usage is TRBJ2-1; D uncertain. Germline V gives CDR1 DFQATT, CDR2 SNEGSKA (reference sequence). The CDR3 has 13 amino acids. Trimming stripped 6 bases from V and 1 base from J, with 10 bases between. This CDR3 reads CSAGSGSYNEQFF. The CDR3 DNA reads TGCAGTGCGGGAAGTGGGTCCTACAATGAGCAGTTCTTC.

The rearrangement joins TRBV6-2 or TRBV6-3 to TRBJ2-7; no definite D call. This CDR3 has 12 residues. CDR1 is MNHEY and CDR2 is SVGEGT in the germline V gene. V gave up 2 bases and J gave up 3 bases, with 5 bases separating them. In nucleotides, the CDR3 is TGTGCCAGCAGTTACGTAAGCTACGAGCAGTACTTC. Its protein is CASSYVSYEQYF.

Only one count was recorded for this clonotype. The rearrangement joins TRBV3-1 to TRBJ2-5; the match to TRBD2 covers 7 bases. The assigned J gene may be wrong: the sequence end matches TRBJ2-7 better. The V gene's germline CDR1 is LGHDT and CDR2 YNNKEL (reference sequence). The CDR3 consists of 13 residues. The CDR3 sequence is CASSTRGEYEQYF. In DNA, the CDR3 is TGTGCCAGCAGCACCCGGGGGGAATACGAGCAGTACTTC.

V and J are TRBV7-9 and TRBJ2-1; the match to TRBD2 covers 10 bases. V shed 4 bases and J 0 bases; nucleotides not matched to a gene: 15. This CDR3 contains 20 residues. The germline V gene has CDR1 SEHNR and CDR2 FQNEAQ (reference sequence). The CDR3 loop is CASSSTQLAGAWISYNEQFF. CDR3 in DNA: TGTGCCAGCAGCTCCACCCAGCTAGCGGGAGCCTGGATCTCCTACAATGAGCAGTTCTTC.

This chain uses TRBV6-2 or TRBV6-3 with TRBJ1-1; D call uncertain. The CDR3 length is 12 residues. The germline V gene encodes CDR1 MNHEY and CDR2 SVGEGT. V lost 6 bases and J 6 bases, leaving 11 bases between the germline ends. CDR3 coding DNA: TGTGCCAGCAGCCAACTCAGACCTGAAGCTTTCTTT. Translated: CASSQLRPEAFF.

In its sample, this clonotype was seen a few times. This chain links TRBV29-1 with TRBJ2-5; D is unresolved. The CDR3 spans 12 residues. Germline CDR1 is SQVTM and CDR2 is ANQGSEA. V was cut by 5 bases and J by 7 bases, with 14 bases left in between. The CDR3, as DNA: TGCAGCGTTCTTAGCCATTCCTGGACCCAGTACTTC. Its protein product is CSVLSHSWTQYF.

In DNA, the CDR3 is TGTGCCAGCAGCGCCCGGACTAGCGGGAAGGCTGAGCAGTTCTTC. This sequence encodes CASSARTSGKAEQFF. V and J are TRBV9 and TRBJ2-1; 12 nucleotides match TRBD2. Germline V lookup: CDR1 SGDLS, CDR2 YYNGEE. This CDR3 has 15 amino acids. J lost 9 bases, V lost 3 bases, and 7 bases had no gene match.

This chain links TRBV7-2 with TRBJ1-2; no definite D call. There are 13 residues in the CDR3. The germline V gene has CDR1 SGHTA and CDR2 FQGNSA. Between the trimmed V and J ends, which lost 1 base and 2 bases, there was a span of 5 bases. CDR3 residues: CASSLGNNYGYTF. The CDR3 bases are TGTGCCAGCAGCTTAGGCAACAACTATGGCTACACCTTC.

V gene TRBV6-5 combines with J gene TRBJ2-3; D is uncertain. In germline, CDR1 is MNHEY, CDR2 SVGAGI. The CDR3 consists of 13 residues. V lost 2 bases to trimming and J lost 5 bases, with 8 bases between them. The CDR3, as DNA: TGTGCCAGCAGTTACAGACCGGGAGATACGCAGTATTTT. It encodes CASSYRPGDTQYF.

This clonotype was found a few times. The chain recombines TRBV5-5 with TRBJ2-4; 9 nucleotides line up with TRBD1. The CDR3 is 14 residues long. Germline V gene data show CDR1 as SGHKS and CDR2 as YYEKEE (reference sequence). V was pared by 7 bases and J by 8 bases, with 10 bases of the junction left unmatched. The CDR3 here is CASSSGQGRDIQYF. CDR3 coding DNA: TGTGCCAGCTCCTCCGGACAGGGGAGAGACATTCAGTACTTC.

V usage is TRBV5-1 and J usage is TRBJ1-2; D uncertain. CDR3 length: 13 amino acids. Trimming took off 0 bases at V and 8 bases at J, with 11 bases between the two ends. Germline CDR1 is SGHRS and CDR2 is YFSETQ. Here the CDR3 DNA reads TGCGCCAGCAGCTTGGGAAACGACGAGGGCTACACCTTC. Translating it yields CASSLGNDEGYTF.

The chain is built from TRBV7-9 and TRBJ2-1, with 8 bases identical to TRBD1. Looked up from germline, CDR1 is SEHNR and CDR2 is FQNEAQ (reference sequence). The CDR3 totals 14 residues. V shed 1 base, J shed 9 bases, and the junction held 5 bases outside the gene matches. In nucleotides, the CDR3 is TGTGCCAGCAGCTTAGGCCAGGGGGCCCGTGAGCAGTTCTTC. It is translated as CASSLGQGAREQFF.

This chain joins TRBV5-1 and TRBJ2-7; D ambiguous. Germline CDR1 reads SGHRS; CDR2 reads YFSETQ. Trimming pared 4 bases from V and 0 bases from J, leaving 17 bases between. The CDR3 totals 16 residues. As DNA, the CDR3 is TGCGCCAGCAGCCGGTCCGCGCGGCAGAGCTCCTACGAGCAGTACTTC. It codes for CASSRSARQSSYEQYF.

The V call is TRBV13, the J call TRBJ2-1; a weak D match, TRBD2 (6 bases). Germline assignment: CDR1 PRHDT and CDR2 FYEKMQ (reference sequence). V lost 5 bases and J 6 bases, leaving 14 bases between the germline ends. The CDR3 has 14 amino acids. This CDR3 reads CASSPVGGVNEQFF. The CDR3, as DNA: TGTGCCAGCAGCCCAGTCGGAGGGGTCAATGAGCAGTTCTTC.

V and J are TRBV7-6 and TRBJ2-1, with 11 bases lining up with TRBD2. The CDR3 runs to 15 residues. Germline CDR1 reads SGHVS; CDR2 reads FNYEAQ. After removal of 5 bases from V and 10 bases from J, the junction contained 10 bases not matched to a gene. The CDR3 coding sequence is TGTGCCAGCAGCCCGACTAGCGGGGCACATGGGGAGCAGTTCTTC. Its protein product is CASSPTSGAHGEQFF.

CDR3: CSANPGVGEQYF. The CDR3 nucleotides read TGCAGTGCTAACCCCGGGGTGGGCGAGCAGTACTTC. The genes are TRBV20-1 and TRBJ2-7; a weak D match, TRBD2 (5 bases). CDR1 and CDR2 (germline): DFQATT, SNEGSKA (reference sequence). This CDR3 spans 12 amino acids. The V end lost 4 bases, the J end lost 6 bases, and 13 bases lay between the germline ends.